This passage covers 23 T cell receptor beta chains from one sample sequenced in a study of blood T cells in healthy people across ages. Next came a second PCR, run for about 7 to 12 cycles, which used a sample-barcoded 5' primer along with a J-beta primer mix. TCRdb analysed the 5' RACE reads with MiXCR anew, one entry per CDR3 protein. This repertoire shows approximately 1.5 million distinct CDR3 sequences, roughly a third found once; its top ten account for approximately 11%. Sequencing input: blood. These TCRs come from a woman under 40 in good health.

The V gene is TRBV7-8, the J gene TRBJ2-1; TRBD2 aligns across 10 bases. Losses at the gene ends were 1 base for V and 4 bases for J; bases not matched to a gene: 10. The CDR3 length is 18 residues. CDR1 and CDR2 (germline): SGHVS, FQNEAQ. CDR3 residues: CASSLVPSGSLGYNEQFF. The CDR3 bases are TGTGCCAGCAGCTTAGTCCCTAGCGGGAGTTTAGGGTACAATGAGCAGTTCTTC.

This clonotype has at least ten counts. The CDR3 sequence is CASSQEGTPYNEQFF. Written as DNA, the CDR3 is TGCGCCAGCAGCCAAGAGGGGACCCCTTACAATGAGCAGTTCTTC. The chain carries TRBV4-1 and TRBJ2-1; D may match TRBD1 or TRBD2 (5 bases each). This CDR3 is 15 amino acids long. V lost 0 bases and J 4 bases, leaving 10 bases between the germline ends. Germline lookup yields CDR1 MGHRA and CDR2 YSYEKL.

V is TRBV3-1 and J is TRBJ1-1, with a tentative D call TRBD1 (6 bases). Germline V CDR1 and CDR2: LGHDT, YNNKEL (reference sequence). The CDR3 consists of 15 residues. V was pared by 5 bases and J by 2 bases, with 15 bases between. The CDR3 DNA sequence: TGTGCCAGCAGCAAAGGTTTGGGGGCCAACACTGAAGCTTTCTTT. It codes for CASSKGLGANTEAFF. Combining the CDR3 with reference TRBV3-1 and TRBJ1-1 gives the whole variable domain DTAVSQTPKYLVTQMGNDKSIKCEQNLGHDTMYWYKQDSKKFLKIMFSYNNKELIINETVPNRFSPKSPDKAHLNLHINSLELGDSAVYFCASSKGLGANTEAFFGQGTRLTVV.

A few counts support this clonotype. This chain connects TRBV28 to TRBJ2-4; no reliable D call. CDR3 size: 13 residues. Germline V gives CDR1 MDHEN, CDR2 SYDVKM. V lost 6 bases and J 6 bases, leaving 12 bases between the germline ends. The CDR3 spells CASSVGDGNIQYF. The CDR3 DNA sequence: TGTGCCAGCAGCGTAGGCGACGGAAACATTCAGTACTTC.

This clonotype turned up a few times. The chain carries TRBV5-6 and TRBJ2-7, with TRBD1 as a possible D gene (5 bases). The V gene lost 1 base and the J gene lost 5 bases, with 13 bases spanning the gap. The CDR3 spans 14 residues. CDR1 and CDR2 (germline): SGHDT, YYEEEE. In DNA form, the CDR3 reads TGTGCCAGCAGCTTGAGTCCAGGGCCCCACGAGCAGTACTTC. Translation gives CASSLSPGPHEQYF.

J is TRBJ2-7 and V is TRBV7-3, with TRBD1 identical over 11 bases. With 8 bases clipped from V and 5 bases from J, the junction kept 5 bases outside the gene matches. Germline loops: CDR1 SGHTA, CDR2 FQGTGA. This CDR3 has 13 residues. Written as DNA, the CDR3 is TGTGCCAGCTGGGGACAGGGGGACCACGAGCAGTACTTC. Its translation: CASWGQGDHEQYF.

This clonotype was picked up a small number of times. CDR3 nucleotide sequence: TGCAGTGCTAGGCGGGAGGGGGCGCAGACCAACTATGGCTACACCTTC. Its translation is CSARREGAQTNYGYTF. The chain links TRBV20-1 to TRBJ1-2; TRBD1 agrees at 7 bases. V was clipped by 3 bases and J by 2 bases; unmatched bases: 12. Germline V gene sequence: CDR1 DFQATT, CDR2 SNEGSKA (reference sequence). CDR3 length equals 16 residues.

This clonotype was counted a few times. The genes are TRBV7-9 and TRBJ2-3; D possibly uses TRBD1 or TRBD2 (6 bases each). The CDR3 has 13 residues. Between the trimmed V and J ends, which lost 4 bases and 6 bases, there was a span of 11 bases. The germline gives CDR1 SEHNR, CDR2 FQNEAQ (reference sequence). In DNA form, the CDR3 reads TGTGCCAGCAGCTCCGCGGGACATGATACGCAGTATTTT. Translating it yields CASSSAGHDTQYF.

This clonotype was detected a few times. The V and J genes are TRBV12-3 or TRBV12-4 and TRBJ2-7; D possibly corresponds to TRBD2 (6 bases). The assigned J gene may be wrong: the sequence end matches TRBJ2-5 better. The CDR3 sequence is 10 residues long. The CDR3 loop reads CARLGGTQYF. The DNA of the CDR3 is TGTGCCAGGCTGGGAGGGACCCAGTACTTC.

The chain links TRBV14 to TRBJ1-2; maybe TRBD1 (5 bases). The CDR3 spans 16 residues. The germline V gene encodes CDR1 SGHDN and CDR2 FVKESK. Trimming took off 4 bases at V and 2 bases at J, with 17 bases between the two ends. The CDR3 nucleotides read TGTGCCAGCAGCCTAAACGCCGGGGGAAGAAACTATGGCTACACCTTC. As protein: CASSLNAGGRNYGYTF.

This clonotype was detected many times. Here the CDR3 DNA reads TGCAGCGAGGGACTAGCGGCCTCCTACGAGCAGTACTTC. As protein: CSEGLAASYEQYF. V gene TRBV29-1 combines with J gene TRBJ2-7; the match to TRBD2 covers 11 bases. From germline, CDR1 is SQVTM and CDR2 ANQGSEA. CDR3 size: 13 residues. Trimming at V came to 7 bases and at J to 0 bases, leaving 2 bases not matched to a gene.

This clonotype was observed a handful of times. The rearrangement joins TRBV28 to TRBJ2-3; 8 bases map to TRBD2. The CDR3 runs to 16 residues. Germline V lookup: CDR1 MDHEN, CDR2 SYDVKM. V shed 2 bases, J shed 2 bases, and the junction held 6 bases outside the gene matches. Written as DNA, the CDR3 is TGTGCCAGCAGTTTAACAACTAGCGGATTCACAGATACGCAGTATTTT. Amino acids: CASSLTTSGFTDTQYF.

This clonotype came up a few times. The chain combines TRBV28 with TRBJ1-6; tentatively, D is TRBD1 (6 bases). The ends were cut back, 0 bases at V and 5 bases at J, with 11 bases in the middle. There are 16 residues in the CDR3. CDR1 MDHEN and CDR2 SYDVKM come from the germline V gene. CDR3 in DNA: TGTGCCAGCAGTTTATGGGGGGCGAGCAATAATTCACCCCTCCACTTT. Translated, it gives CASSLWGASNNSPLHF.

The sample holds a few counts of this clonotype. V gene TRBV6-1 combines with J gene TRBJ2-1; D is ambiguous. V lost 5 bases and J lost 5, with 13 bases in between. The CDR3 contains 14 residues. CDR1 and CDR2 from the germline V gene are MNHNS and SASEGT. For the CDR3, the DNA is TGTGCCAGCAGTCTCGAAACACGGAACAATGAGCAGTTCTTC. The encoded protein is CASSLETRNNEQFF.

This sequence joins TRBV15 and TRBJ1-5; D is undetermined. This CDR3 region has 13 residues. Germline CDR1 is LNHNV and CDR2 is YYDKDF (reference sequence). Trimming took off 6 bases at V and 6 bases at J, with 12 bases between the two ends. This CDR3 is CATRSQAGQPQHF. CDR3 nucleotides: TGTGCCACCAGGTCGCAGGCGGGTCAGCCCCAGCATTTT.

CDR3 sequence: CAISPTGGTTNEKLFF. For the CDR3, the DNA is TGTGCCATCAGTCCGACAGGTGGCACAACTAATGAAAAACTGTTTTTT. V and J are TRBV10-3 and TRBJ1-4, with D tentatively TRBD1 (6 bases). Germline lookup yields CDR1 ENHRY and CDR2 SYGVKD. This CDR3 has 16 amino acids. V was clipped by 5 bases and J by 0 bases, with 13 bases between them.

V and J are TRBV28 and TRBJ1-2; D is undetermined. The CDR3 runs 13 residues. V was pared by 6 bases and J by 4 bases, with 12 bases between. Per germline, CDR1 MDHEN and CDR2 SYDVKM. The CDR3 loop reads CASSPVEGYGYTF. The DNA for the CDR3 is TGTGCCAGCAGCCCCGTTGAGGGCTATGGCTACACCTTC.

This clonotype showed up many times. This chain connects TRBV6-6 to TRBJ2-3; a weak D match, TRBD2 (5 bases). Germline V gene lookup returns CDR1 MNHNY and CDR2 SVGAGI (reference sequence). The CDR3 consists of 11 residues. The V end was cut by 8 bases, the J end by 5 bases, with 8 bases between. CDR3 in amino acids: CASGEGDTQYF. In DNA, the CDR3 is TGTGCCAGCGGCGAGGGAGATACGCAGTATTTT.

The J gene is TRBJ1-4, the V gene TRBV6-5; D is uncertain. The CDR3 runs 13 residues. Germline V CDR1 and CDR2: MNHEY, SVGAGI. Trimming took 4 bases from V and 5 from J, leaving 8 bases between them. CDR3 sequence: CASSFTPNEKLFF. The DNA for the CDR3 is TGTGCCAGCAGTTTTACACCGAATGAAAAACTGTTTTTT.

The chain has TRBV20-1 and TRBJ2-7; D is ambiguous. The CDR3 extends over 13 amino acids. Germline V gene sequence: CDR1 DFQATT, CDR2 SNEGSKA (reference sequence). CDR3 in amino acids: CSPSALSSYEQYF. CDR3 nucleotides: TGCAGCCCCTCAGCCTTGAGCTCCTACGAGCAGTACTTC.

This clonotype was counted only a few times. The CDR3 loop is CASSEAGLRVWRYNEQFF. CDR3 bases: TGTGCCAGCAGTGAAGCTGGGCTCAGGGTTTGGCGCTACAATGAGCAGTTCTTC. This chain uses TRBV6-1 with TRBJ2-1; tentatively, D is TRBD1 (5 bases). The CDR3 has 18 amino acids. Trimming cost V 0 bases and J 3 bases, with 18 bases left between them. From germline, CDR1 is MNHNS and CDR2 SASEGT.

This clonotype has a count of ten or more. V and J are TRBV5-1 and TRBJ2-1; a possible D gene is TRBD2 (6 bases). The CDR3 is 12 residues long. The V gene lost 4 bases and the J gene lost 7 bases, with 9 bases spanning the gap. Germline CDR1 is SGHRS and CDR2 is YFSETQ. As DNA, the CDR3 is TGCGCCAGCAGCCAGGGACTTAATGAGCAGTTCTTC. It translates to CASSQGLNEQFF.

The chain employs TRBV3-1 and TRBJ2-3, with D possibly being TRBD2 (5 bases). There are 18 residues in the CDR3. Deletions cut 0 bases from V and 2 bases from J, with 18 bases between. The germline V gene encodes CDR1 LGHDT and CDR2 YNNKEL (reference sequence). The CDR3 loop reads CASSQDQGTGTVTDTQYF. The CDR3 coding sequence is TGTGCCAGCAGCCAAGATCAAGGAACGGGAACGGTCACAGATACGCAGTATTTT.